The 17 T cell receptor beta chains presented below share a single source sample, sequenced in a study of cytomegalovirus exposure and HLA in healthy donors. This PCR relied on a set of 60 Vbeta primers and 13 Jbeta primers. Profiled with immunoSEQ multiplex PCR; TCRdb holds only in-frame clones, not every one. The table shows 95,000 to 100,000 clones, with about 80% occurring only once. Sequencing input: PBMCs. Receptors originate from a middle-aged man in good health and CMV-seronegative.

The chain combines TRBV5-1 with TRBJ2-5; no definite D call. The V gene's germline CDR1 is SGHRS and CDR2 YFSETQ. This CDR3 is built from 15 residues. Trimming stripped 0 bases from V and 3 bases from J, with 12 bases between. The CDR3 here is CASSLASTAEETQYF. DNA for the CDR3: TGCGCCAGCAGCTTGGCGAGTACAGCCGAAGAGACCCAGTACTTC.

The rearrangement joins TRBV21-1 to TRBJ1-2. TRBV21-1 is annotated as a pseudogene. The CDR3 spans 15 residues. The CDR3 loop is CASSKEAPTACGYTF. The DNA of the CDR3 is TGTGCCAGCAGCAAGGAGGCTCCTACAGCTTGTGGCTACACCTTC.

Comment on this clone: Germline is not matched at one junction end, which may reflect a read error. V usage is TRBV7-9 and J usage is TRBJ2-5, with D perhaps matching TRBD1 (6 bases). CDR1 and CDR2 from the germline V gene are SEHNR and FQNEAQ (reference sequence). This CDR3 spans 13 amino acids. DNA of the CDR3: TGTTCCAGCAGCATAAGAGGGGGAAAGACCCAGTACTTC. Residues: CSSSIRGGKTQYF.

This clone appeared a single time. The chain joins TRBV6-1 to TRBJ1-2, with D perhaps matching TRBD1 (5 bases). Germline CDR1 MNHNS, CDR2 SASEGT. V was pared by 8 bases and J by 1 base, with 14 bases between. The CDR3 spans 14 residues. The CDR3 sequence is CASFFFGHNYGYTF. In DNA form, the CDR3 reads TGTGCCAGCTTTTTCTTCGGACATAACTATGGCTACACCTTC.

The chain recombines TRBV29-1 with TRBJ2-1; 7 bases agree with TRBD1. Germline loops: CDR1 SQVTM, CDR2 ANQGSEA. The CDR3 extends over 12 amino acids. J was trimmed by 7 bases and V by 7 bases; bases with no gene match: 7. The CDR3 here is CSGNEQGNEQFF. The CDR3 nucleotides are TGCAGCGGGAATGAACAGGGGAATGAGCAGTTCTTC.

This clone has a single count. The chain carries TRBV5-6 and TRBJ1-5, with a weak D call TRBD1 (6 bases). The V end was cut by 0 bases, the J end by 6 bases, with 10 bases between. Germline CDR1 is SGHDT and CDR2 is YYEEEE. There are 14 residues in the CDR3. CDR3 nucleotides: TGTGCCAGCAGCTTGGACAGGGATGGTCAGCCCCAGCATTTT. Translating it yields CASSLDRDGQPQHF.

This chain links TRBV11-3 with TRBJ2-3, with 8 positions matching TRBD1. The CDR3 has 18 amino acids. Looked up from germline, CDR1 is SGHNT and CDR2 is YENEEA. The V segment lost 6 bases and the J segment 0 bases; nucleotides outside the gene matches: 14. CDR3 in amino acids: CASSKGLGTGQSTDTQYF. In DNA, the CDR3 is TGTGCCAGCAGTAAAGGATTGGGGACAGGCCAAAGCACAGATACGCAGTATTTT.

The rearrangement uses TRBV4-3 and TRBJ1-1, with unresolved D. Trimming pared 6 bases from V and 2 bases from J, leaving 13 bases between. CDR1 is LGHNA and CDR2 is YSLEER in the germline V gene. This CDR3 comprises 14 residues. The CDR3 DNA sequence: TGCGCCAGCAGGGGCCCGACCGTAAACACTGAAGCTTTCTTT. Its protein product is CASRGPTVNTEAFF.

This chain joins TRBV5-4 and TRBJ2-7, with a tentative D call TRBD1 (5 bases). In germline, CDR1 is SGHNT, CDR2 YYREEE (reference sequence). The CDR3 runs 15 residues. Trimming removed 0 bases at V and 3 bases at J, with 13 bases between. CDR3 sequence: CASSLGQARGYEQYF. CDR3 nucleotide sequence: TGTGCCAGCAGCTTGGGGCAGGCTAGGGGCTACGAGCAGTACTTC.

This chain uses TRBV5-5 with TRBJ1-2; D remains ambiguous. Trimming took off 0 bases at V and 8 bases at J, with 23 bases between the two ends. Germline V gene lookup returns CDR1 SGHKS and CDR2 YYEKEE (reference sequence). CDR3 length: 17 residues. The CDR3 DNA sequence: TGTGCCAGCAGCTTGGTGGCAGGAGCGACATTGGAGGACGGCTACACCTTC. This gives the protein CASSLVAGATLEDGYTF.

This sequence joins TRBV2 and TRBJ2-7, with TRBD2 matching over 15 bases. Germline-derived CDR1 and CDR2 are SNHLY and FYNNEI. There are 16 residues in the CDR3. V lost 9 bases to trimming and J lost 0 bases; unmatched junction nucleotides: 6. The CDR3 sequence is CARGTSGGISSYEQYF. The CDR3 DNA reads TGTGCCAGGGGGACTAGCGGGGGGATTTCCTCCTACGAGCAGTACTTC.

The J gene is TRBJ2-5, the V gene TRBV10-2; tentative D call: TRBD2 (5 bases). Germline V gene data show CDR1 as WSHSY and CDR2 as SAAADI. CDR3 size: 13 residues. Trimming removed 1 base from V and 4 bases from J, with 7 bases in between. The CDR3 coding sequence is TGCGCCAGCAGTGAGTACGCGGGAGAGACCCAGTACTTC. Translated, it gives CASSEYAGETQYF.

The chain couples TRBV27 to TRBJ2-7; a weak D match, TRBD1 (6 bases). V lost 5 bases and J 6 bases, leaving 14 bases between the germline ends. This CDR3 is built from 13 residues. Germline CDR1 MNHEY, CDR2 SMNVEV (reference sequence). CDR3 in DNA: TGTGCCAGCAGTCCCCGTAGGGGGTTCGAGCAGTACGTC. It yields the protein CASSPRRGFEQYV.

The rearrangement uses TRBV7-6 and TRBJ2-2; 13 bases match TRBD2. The CDR3 spans 17 residues. Losses at the gene ends were 6 bases for V and 3 bases for J; bases not matched to a gene: 7. Per the germline V gene, CDR1 is SGHVS and CDR2 is FNYEAQ. The CDR3 DNA follows: TGTGCCAGCAGTTCCGTGGGACTAGCGGGGTACACCGGGGAGCTGTTTTTT. Translated, it gives CASSSVGLAGYTGELFF.

This clone occurred once. This chain uses TRBV18 with TRBJ2-2, with 8 bases fitting TRBD1. CDR3 length: 14 residues. Per germline, CDR1 KGHSH and CDR2 LQKENI. The J segment lost 1 base and the V segment lost 7 bases, leaving 2 bases of the junction unmatched. CDR3 protein: CASYGTGNTGELFF. Written as DNA, the CDR3 is TGTGCCAGCTACGGGACAGGGAACACCGGGGAGCTGTTTTTT. Complete variable domain (other parts from reference TRBV18 and TRBJ2-2): NAGVMQNPRHLVRRRGQEARLRCSPMKGHSHVYWYRQLPEEGLKFMVYLQKENIIDESGMPKERFSAEFPKEGPSILRIQQVVRGDSAAYFCASYGTGNTGELFFGEGSRLTVL.

The V and J genes are TRBV5-4 and TRBJ2-2; TRBD2 aligns across 11 bases. This CDR3 is built from 19 residues. The germline V gene has CDR1 SGHNT and CDR2 YYREEE (reference sequence). After removal of 3 bases from V and 3 bases from J, the junction contained 13 bases not matched to a gene. Here the CDR3 DNA reads TGTGCCAGCAGCTCGGAGCGGGCTAGCGGGGGGCTCCACACCGGGGAGCTGTTTTTT. As protein: CASSSERASGGLHTGELFF.

This chain connects TRBV5-1 to TRBJ1-4; 7 positions agree with TRBD1. Germline V gene data show CDR1 as SGHRS and CDR2 as YFSETQ. This CDR3 region has 13 residues. V lost 4 bases to trimming and J lost 11 bases; unmatched junction nucleotides: 8. The CDR3 spells CASSKDRMGKLFF. CDR3 nucleotide sequence: TGCGCCAGCAGCAAGGACAGGATGGGGAAACTGTTTTTT.